A single sample gave rise to the 22 T cell receptor beta chains below, sequenced in a study of cytomegalovirus exposure and HLA in healthy donors. Primers included in the PCR were 60 Vbeta and 13 Jbeta primers. The repertoire was sequenced with immunoSEQ multiplex PCR; TCRdb's copy has only in-frame clones and lacks some. The sample totals some 76,000 clones; its top ten clones hold around 2.4%. The specimen was PBMCs. The receptors here all came from a female donor in good health and CMV-seropositive.

The chain uses TRBV7-9 and TRBJ1-6, with a possible D match to TRBD1 (6 bases). The germline V gene encodes CDR1 SEHNR and CDR2 FQNEAQ (reference sequence). Deletions cut 5 bases from V and 6 bases from J, with 20 bases between. This CDR3 contains 17 residues. In DNA form, the CDR3 reads TGTGCCAGCAGCCCGAATGACAGGCTCTATGCTAATTCACCCCTCCACTTT. This gives the protein CASSPNDRLYANSPLHF.

The chain recombines TRBV27 with TRBJ1-2; 10 bases map to TRBD1. The CDR3 spans 14 residues. J gave up 6 bases and V 6 bases, and 7 bases lay outside the gene matches. Germline V lookup: CDR1 MNHEY, CDR2 SMNVEV (reference sequence). The CDR3 coding sequence is TGTGCCAGCAGGGGGGGACAGGGGAAGAATGGCTACACCTTC. This sequence encodes CASRGGQGKNGYTF.

The V and J genes are TRBV7-9 and TRBJ1-4; 9 positions agree with TRBD1. CDR1 and CDR2 from the germline V gene are SEHNR and FQNEAQ (reference sequence). Trimming removed 4 bases from V and 7 bases from J; junction bases left unmatched: 4. The CDR3 loop spans 14 amino acids. CDR3 sequence: CASSSDRGGEKLFF. Written as DNA, the CDR3 is TGTGCCAGCAGCTCGGACAGGGGCGGTGAAAAACTGTTTTTT.

This rearrangement joins TRBV19 to TRBJ2-7; TRBD2 might be the D (6 bases). The CDR3 sequence is 15 residues long. Germline assignment: CDR1 LNHDA and CDR2 SQIVND (reference sequence). V dropped 5 bases and J dropped 0 bases, with 14 bases sitting between them. CDR3 nucleotides: TGTGCCAGTAGTTCCCGCGGGGCCCCCTCCTACGAGCAGTACTTC. This translates into CASSSRGAPSYEQYF.

The V call is TRBV30, the J call TRBJ1-1, with D possibly matching TRBD1 (6 bases). Germline values: CDR1 GTSNPN, CDR2 SVGIG (reference sequence). Trimming removed 3 bases at V and 4 bases at J, with 12 bases between. The CDR3 has 13 residues. CDR3 DNA sequence: TGTGCCTGGAGAACAGGGATGGTCACTGAAGCTTTCTTT. The encoded protein is CAWRTGMVTEAFF. The full variable domain, completed using reference TRBV30 and TRBJ1-1, is SQTIHQWPATLVQPVGSPLSLECTVEGTSNPNLYWYRQAAGRGLQLLFYSVGIGQISSEVPQNLSASRPQDRQFILSSKKLLLSDSGFYLCAWRTGMVTEAFFGQGTRLTVV.

This chain links TRBV5-1 with TRBJ1-3; the match to TRBD1 covers 7 bases. CDR1 SGHRS and CDR2 YFSETQ come from the germline V gene. The V gene end was trimmed by 1 base and the J gene end by 2 bases; junction bases not matched to a gene: 6. The CDR3 loop spans 16 amino acids. The CDR3 sequence is CASSLFARGTGNTIYF. CDR3 coding DNA: TGCGCCAGCAGCTTGTTTGCCAGGGGGACTGGAAACACCATATATTTT.

This rearrangement joins TRBV6-5 to TRBJ2-7; D may be TRBD1 (6 bases). The CDR3 is made up of 14 amino acids. CDR1 is MNHEY, CDR2 SVGAGI, per germline. Between the trimmed V and J ends, which lost 6 bases and 0 bases, there was a span of 12 bases. In DNA, the CDR3 is TGTGCCAGCAGCTCAGACAGGACCTCCTACGAGCAGTACTTC. This gives the protein CASSSDRTSYEQYF.

The chain links TRBV7-9 to TRBJ1-5; TRBD1 aligns across 7 bases. The trim removed 4 bases at V and 4 bases at J, leaving 10 bases unmatched. Germline V gene data show CDR1 as SEHNR and CDR2 as FQNEAQ (reference sequence). The CDR3 has 16 amino acids. For the CDR3, the DNA is TGTGCCAGCAGCTCCTTCCCGGACAGGTTTAATCAGCCCCAGCATTTT. This sequence encodes CASSSFPDRFNQPQHF.

The chain joins TRBV28 to TRBJ1-4; 8 positions agree with TRBD1. The CDR3 totals 14 residues. Germline assignment: CDR1 MDHEN and CDR2 SYDVKM. V lost 9 bases, J lost 8 bases, and 11 bases stayed unmatched. CDR3 sequence reads: CASGVGDRIEKLFF. As DNA, the CDR3 is TGTGCCAGTGGGGTTGGGGACAGGATAGAAAAACTGTTTTTT.

The V call is TRBV4-3, the J call TRBJ2-7; maybe TRBD1 (5 bases). The V gene lost 3 bases and the J gene lost 6 bases, with 18 bases spanning the gap. CDR1 and CDR2 from the germline V gene are LGHNA and YSLEER. The CDR3 totals 15 residues. CDR3 loop: CASSHKTAKVCEQYF. For the CDR3, the DNA is TGCGCCAGCAGCCACAAGACAGCAAAGGTATGCGAGCAGTACTTC.

The chain uses TRBV10-1 and TRBJ1-2; 7 bases agree with TRBD1. CDR3 length: 13 amino acids. With V trimmed by 3 bases and J by 8 bases, 6 bases remained unmatched. Germline CDR1 reads WNHNN; CDR2 reads SYGVQD (reference sequence). CDR3 sequence (DNA): TGCGCCAGCAGTGACCACAGGGGAGTCGGCTACACCTTC. Amino acid sequence: CASSDHRGVGYTF.

This chain joins TRBV28 and TRBJ1-1; D remains ambiguous. From germline, CDR1 is MDHEN and CDR2 SYDVKM. The CDR3 length is 12 residues. V was pared by 7 bases and J by 2 bases, with 8 bases between. The DNA of the CDR3 is TGTGCCAGCAAAAGTACTAACACTGAAGCTTTCTTT. Residues: CASKSTNTEAFF.

The chain uses TRBV6-4 and TRBJ2-1, with D maybe TRBD1 (8 bases). Trimming stripped 3 bases from V and 8 bases from J, with 14 bases between. The CDR3 runs to 14 residues. Germline loops: CDR1 MRHNA, CDR2 SNTAGT. In DNA, the CDR3 is TGTGCCAGCAGTGAGGGTACAGGGGGGGATGAGCAGTTCTTC. Translating gives CASSEGTGGDEQFF.

This chain joins TRBV5-1 and TRBJ2-1, with D possibly matching TRBD2 (6 bases). CDR3 length: 13 amino acids. Germline-derived CDR1 and CDR2 are SGHRS and YFSETQ. Trimming took 2 bases from V and 6 from J, leaving 9 bases between them. The DNA for the CDR3 is TGCGCCAGCAGCTTAGGAGGGATCAATGAGCAGTTCTTC. Translation: CASSLGGINEQFF.

The chain joins TRBV29-1 to TRBJ1-2; 11 bases match TRBD1. Germline CDR1 SQVTM, CDR2 ANQGSEA. V lost 7 bases, J lost 3 bases, and 4 bases stayed unmatched. The CDR3 covers 13 residues. The CDR3 DNA reads as TGCAGCGACTGGGACAGGGGGGACTATGGCTACACCTTC. Amino acid sequence: CSDWDRGDYGYTF. The full variable domain, with the rest looked up from reference TRBV29-1 and TRBJ1-2, is SAVISQKPSRDICQRGTSLTIQCQVDSQVTMMFWYRQQPGQSLTLIATANQGSEATYESGFVIDKFPISRPNLTFSTLTVSNMSPEDSSIYLCSDWDRGDYGYTFGSGTRLTVV.

The chain carries TRBV4-1 and TRBJ1-1; TRBD1 agrees at 10 bases. The CDR3 is made up of 15 amino acids. CDR1 is MGHRA, CDR2 YSYEKL, per germline. The J segment lost 1 base and the V segment lost 4 bases, leaving 3 bases of the junction unmatched. Written as DNA, the CDR3 is TGCGCCAGCAGCCCTCGGGACAGGGGGAACACTGAAGCTTTCTTT. It codes for CASSPRDRGNTEAFF.

J is TRBJ2-3 and V is TRBV2; 15 bases match TRBD2. Germline values: CDR1 SNHLY, CDR2 FYNNEI. CDR3 length equals 18 residues. Unmatched junction bases numbered 13, after V lost 6 bases and J lost 6 bases. Here the CDR3 reads CASRWTSGGAAIVDTQYF. The CDR3 nucleotides are TGTGCCAGCAGGTGGACTAGCGGGGGGGCGGCCATTGTTGATACGCAGTATTTT.

The rearrangement uses TRBV28 and TRBJ1-1; maybe TRBD1 (6 bases). CDR1 and CDR2 from the germline V gene are MDHEN and SYDVKM. The CDR3 covers 16 residues. Trimming removed 5 bases at V and 5 bases at J, with 21 bases between. The CDR3 loop is CASSPTPFRGATEAFF. The DNA of the CDR3 is TGTGCCAGCAGTCCGACCCCATTTCGGGGGGCTACTGAAGCTTTCTTT.

This chain connects TRBV18 to TRBJ1-4; D might be TRBD1 (6 bases). From germline, CDR1 is KGHSH and CDR2 LQKENI. V dropped 8 bases and J dropped 3 bases, with 19 bases sitting between them. This CDR3 contains 16 residues. Here the CDR3 DNA reads TGTGCCAGCGTCCAGAACCGGCGGACAGCTAATGAAAAACTGTTTTTT. Translated: CASVQNRRTANEKLFF.

The chain couples TRBV27 to TRBJ1-1; 8 bases are a match to TRBD1. V dropped 3 bases and J dropped 3; count of bases not matched to a gene: 6. Per the germline V gene, CDR1 is MNHEY and CDR2 is SMNVEV (reference sequence). CDR3 length: 15 residues. DNA for the CDR3: TGTGCCAGCAGTTTTATCACAGGGGGAGACACTGAAGCTTTCTTT. This sequence encodes CASSFITGGDTEAFF.

This rearrangement joins TRBV30 to TRBJ1-2; a possible D gene is TRBD1 (6 bases). The V gene's germline CDR1 is GTSNPN and CDR2 SVGIG (reference sequence). The V gene lost 2 bases and the J gene lost 8 bases, with 18 bases spanning the gap. CDR3 length: 14 residues. The DNA of the CDR3 is TGTGCCTGGAGTCTCAGGGGATCTGCCGGGGGCTACACCTTC. Translated: CAWSLRGSAGGYTF.

The chain carries TRBV6-6 and TRBJ2-5; 7 bases fit TRBD2. Germline assignment: CDR1 MNHNY and CDR2 SVGAGI (reference sequence). The CDR3 is 14 amino acids. Trimming took 3 bases from V and 2 from J; bases not matched to a gene: 3. The chain's CDR3 is CASSYSGPQETQYF. The CDR3 DNA is TGTGCCAGCAGTTATAGCGGGCCACAAGAGACCCAGTACTTC.